The 19 T cell receptor beta chains below were found in one sample sequenced in a study of T cells in Graves' hyperthyroidism and ophthalmopathy. Amplification targeted TCR beta CDR3 regions from RNA transcripts. First-round RT-PCR with HTBI primers amplified the TCR CDR3 region. TCRdb reprocessed the multiplex PCR reads via MiXCR and lists one record per CDR3 protein. The profile shows about 330,000 distinct CDR3 sequences, approximately 13% of them singletons. Source material: blood. The receptors stem from a woman in her forties with Graves' ophthalmopathy.

This clonotype has ten or more counts. J is TRBJ1-2 and V is TRBV6-5, with D maybe TRBD1 (5 bases). The V gene lost 2 bases and the J gene lost 8 bases, with 9 bases spanning the gap. CDR1 and CDR2 from the germline V gene are MNHEY and SVGAGI. CDR3 length equals 12 residues. CDR3 DNA sequence: TGTGCCAGCAGTTACGGGGGAAAGGGCTACACCTTC. This encodes CASSYGGKGYTF.

There are many counts of this clonotype. The CDR3 region has the DNA TGCAGTGCTAGAGAAGGGGGAGCGGAGACCCAGTACTTC. Protein sequence: CSAREGGAETQYF. The chain recombines TRBV20-1 with TRBJ2-5, with D possibly being TRBD1 (6 bases). The CDR3 totals 13 residues. Per the germline V gene, CDR1 is DFQATT and CDR2 is SNEGSKA (reference sequence). V lost 0 bases to trimming and J lost 5 bases, with 10 bases between them.

CDR3 DNA: TGCGCCAGCAGCCAAACAACAACCCTGAACTCTGATGGCTACACCTTC. Protein sequence: CASSQTTTLNSDGYTF. The chain is built from TRBV4-1 and TRBJ1-2; no definite D call. The CDR3 is 16 amino acids. CDR1 and CDR2 (germline): MGHRA, YSYEKL. V lost 2 bases, J lost 6 bases, and 19 bases lay in between.

This clonotype showed up many times. The chain recombines TRBV28 with TRBJ2-2, with 8 bases aligning to TRBD1. Germline lookup yields CDR1 MDHEN and CDR2 SYDVKM. This CDR3 comprises 18 residues. V lost 5 bases and J lost 0; bases outside the gene matches: 11. As DNA, the CDR3 is TGTGCCAGCAGTCCACAAAGACAGGGGATTTCGAACACCGGGGAGCTGTTTTTT. Translated, it gives CASSPQRQGISNTGELFF.

The sample holds many counts of this clonotype. This rearrangement joins TRBV2 to TRBJ1-3; D is undetermined. Trimming cost V 6 bases and J 2 bases, with 11 bases left between them. The CDR3 runs 14 residues. CDR1 and CDR2 from the germline V gene are SNHLY and FYNNEI. The CDR3 DNA follows: TGTGCCAGCAGGCCCGGGGTAGCTGGAAACACCATATATTTT. Its protein is CASRPGVAGNTIYF. The variable domain in full, completed from reference TRBV2 and TRBJ1-3, reads EPEVTQTPSHQVTQMGQEVILRCVPISNHLYFYWYRQILGQKVEFLVSFYNNEISEKSEIFDDQFSVERPDGSNFTLKIRSTKLEDSAMYFCASRPGVAGNTIYFGEGSWLTVV.

The V call is TRBV20-1, the J call TRBJ1-5; possible D gene TRBD1, 5 bases. The V and J ends lost 3 bases and 6 bases respectively, with 9 bases between them. This CDR3 is built from 12 residues. CDR1 is DFQATT and CDR2 is SNEGSKA in the germline V gene (reference sequence). The DNA for the CDR3 is TGCAGTGCTAGTTGGGGGGTTCAGCCCCAGCATTTT. Protein product: CSASWGVQPQHF.

This clonotype was detected a few times. A clone one base away is much larger, so this may be a read error. The chain is built from TRBV2 and TRBJ2-6; D unclear. This CDR3 spans 15 amino acids. CDR1 and CDR2 from the germline V gene are SNHLY and FYNNEI. Here the CDR3 DNA reads TGTGCCAGCACGTACCTACTCTCTGGGACCAACGTCCTGACTTTC. Translation gives CASTYLLSGTNVLTF.

This chain uses TRBV12-3 or TRBV12-4 with TRBJ2-5; D possibly uses TRBD1 or TRBD2 (6 bases each). V was shortened by 3 bases and J by 5 bases, with 25 bases between the two germline ends. CDR3 length: 18 residues. In nucleotides, the CDR3 is TGTGCCAGCAGTTTGGGGGCAGGGCCAACGGGGGCGGGTGAGACCCAGTACTTC. Its translation is CASSLGAGPTGAGETQYF.

This clonotype was picked up many times. The chain carries TRBV9 and TRBJ2-1, with 10 bases matching TRBD2. In germline, CDR1 is SGDLS, CDR2 YYNGEE. The V segment lost 5 bases and the J segment 4 bases; nucleotides outside the gene matches: 6. This CDR3 has 15 amino acids. CDR3 protein: CASSTGTSAYNEQFF. The DNA for the CDR3 is TGTGCCAGCAGTACCGGGACTAGCGCGTACAATGAGCAGTTCTTC.

This clonotype turned up a few times. The chain combines TRBV3-1 with TRBJ2-1, with a possible D match to TRBD1 (6 bases). The CDR3 loop spans 15 amino acids. V was clipped by 3 bases and J by 8 bases, with 17 bases between them. Germline V gene lookup returns CDR1 LGHDT and CDR2 YNNKEL (reference sequence). The CDR3 is CASSQTGIFIDEQFF. CDR3 bases: TGTGCCAGCAGCCAGACAGGTATATTTATCGATGAGCAGTTCTTC.

The chain links TRBV20-1 to TRBJ1-2; D gene unclear. The CDR3 covers 17 residues. Germline CDR1 and CDR2: DFQATT and SNEGSKA (reference sequence). V was pared by 3 bases and J by 6 bases, with 26 bases between. CDR3 DNA: TGCAGTGCTAGGCCTAAATCGGGAGACACGGTCGTACATGGCTACACCTTC. Protein product: CSARPKSGDTVVHGYTF.

This clonotype was observed a few times. The chain joins TRBV4-2 to TRBJ2-3, with a weak D call TRBD2 (6 bases). In germline, CDR1 is LGHNA, CDR2 YNFKEQ. Trimming left V 4 bases short and J 0 bases short, with 17 bases between. The CDR3 extends over 17 amino acids. This CDR3 is CASSRRDSRLSTDTQYF. DNA of the CDR3: TGTGCCAGCAGCCGACGGGACTCCCGTTTGAGCACAGATACGCAGTATTTT.

The chain has TRBV6-6 and TRBJ2-3; D might be TRBD2 (5 bases). Germline V gene sequence: CDR1 MNHNY, CDR2 SVGAGI (reference sequence). V shed 0 bases and J shed 3 bases, with 16 bases lying between them. The CDR3 is 17 residues long. The CDR3 is CASSYSRRTPETDTQYF. CDR3 in DNA: TGTGCCAGCAGTTACTCCCGGAGGACTCCGGAGACAGATACGCAGTATTTT.

This clonotype came up many times. The DNA of the CDR3 is TGTGCCAGCAGCGTCACTAGCGGGGTATACAATGAGCAGTTCTTC. It codes for CASSVTSGVYNEQFF. This rearrangement joins TRBV7-6 to TRBJ2-1; 10 bases fit TRBD2. The length of the CDR3 is 15 residues. Germline trimming cut 5 bases from V and 4 bases from J; bases unmatched to any gene: 5. CDR1 is SGHVS, CDR2 FNYEAQ, per germline.

Only a few counts were recorded for this clonotype. Its ends do not fully match the called genes, so a read error is possible. V is TRBV3-1 and J is TRBJ1-4, with TRBD1 matching over 9 bases. CDR3 size: 14 residues. The germline gives CDR1 LGHDT, CDR2 YNNKEL (reference sequence). DNA of the CDR3: TGTGCCAGCAGCGTGGGACAGGGTAATGAAAGACTGTTTTTT. It translates to CASSVGQGNERLFF.

This clonotype was seen repeatedly, ten times or more. V usage is TRBV7-2 and J usage is TRBJ1-1; no definite D call. The V end was cut by 4 bases, the J end by 4 bases, with 13 bases between. From germline, CDR1 is SGHTA and CDR2 FQGNSA. The CDR3 runs to 14 residues. The CDR3 is CASSSALGGTEAFF. In DNA, the CDR3 is TGTGCCAGCAGCTCCGCCTTGGGAGGCACTGAAGCTTTCTTT.

This clonotype occurred many times. The chain couples TRBV2 to TRBJ1-5; a possible D gene is TRBD1 (6 bases). The V gene's germline CDR1 is SNHLY and CDR2 FYNNEI. Trimming removed 5 bases at V and 1 base at J, with 9 bases between. There are 14 residues in the CDR3. The CDR3 reads CASSKDRSNQPQHF. In DNA form, the CDR3 reads TGTGCCAGCAGTAAGGACAGAAGCAATCAGCCCCAGCATTTT.

In nucleotides, the CDR3 is TGTGCCAGCAGCGCCAAAGGCGGACAGTACAATGAAAAACTGTTTTTT. Its translation: CASSAKGGQYNEKLFF. The chain is built from TRBV9 and TRBJ1-4, with D possibly TRBD1 on 6 matching bases. Germline lookup yields CDR1 SGDLS and CDR2 YYNGEE. The CDR3 sequence is 16 residues long. V gave up 3 bases and J gave up 5 bases, with 17 bases separating them.

Ten or more counts support this clonotype. V and J are TRBV6-2 or TRBV6-3 and TRBJ2-3; no clear D. Germline-derived CDR1 and CDR2 are MNHEY and SVGEGT. The V end lost 3 bases, the J end lost 5 bases, and 15 bases lay between the germline ends. The CDR3 contains 15 residues. The CDR3 coding sequence is TGTGCCAGCAGTTATCCCGCACTGGTACGAGATACGCAGTATTTT. Translated, it gives CASSYPALVRDTQYF.